The entry below gives a single TCR beta chain sequence along with its context. This entry is derived from a study of control samples from healthy donors and cancer patients. The method was immunoSEQ multiplex PCR; TCRdb's version includes in-frame clones alone and lacks a portion of them. Of more than 110,000 clones listed, around 90% are singletons. The germline V gene has CDR1 MRHNA and CDR2 SNTAGT. This CDR3 is 13 amino acids long. Trimming cost V 0 bases and J 10 bases, with 10 bases left between them. This rearrangement joins TRBV6-4 to TRBJ2-1; no firm D call. This receptor was taken from a man aged 30 to 39 in good health. Sequencing was done on a sample of blood. Written as DNA, the CDR3 is TGTGCCAGCAGTGACTCGACACCCACCGAGCAGTTCTTC. Its protein is CASSDSTPTEQFF.